These T cell receptor beta chains were read from a single sample in a study of control samples from healthy donors and cancer patients. Produced via immunoSEQ multiplex PCR; TCRdb's table is partial and in-frame only. The sample comprises about 120,000 clones, 70% to 90% of which are singletons, and approximately 37% rests with the top ten. The sequenced sample was blood. These receptors were obtained from a man aged 45 to 65 in good health. Both conserved end residues are part of each CDR3. D genes are given only for firm matches. Clone size is shown for a subset of rows, as once, few, many or a class of expanded clone.

>TRBJ1-1|TRBV2|.|.
TGTGCCAGCAGCGGGCAGAAGAACACTGAAGCTTTCTTT
CASSGQKNTEAFF
>TRBJ2-7|TRBV11-2|.|TRBD1
TGTGCCAGCACCCCGGACAGGGGGGGGATCGAGCAGTACTTC
CASTPDRGGIEQYF
>TRBJ2-7|TRBV5-1|.|.
TGCGCCAGCAGCTTGATAGGAGACGACGAGCAGTACTTC
CASSLIGDDEQYF
>TRBJ1-2|TRBV29-1|once|.
TGCAGCGTGGCTGCCGGGGGGGGCGCTAACTATGGCTACACCTTC
CSVAAGGGANYGYTF
>TRBJ1-2|TRBV7-8|.|.
TGTGCCAGCAGCTTCTACAAGAACTATGGCTACACCTTC
CASSFYKNYGYTF
>TRBJ2-7|TRBV11-2|.|.
TGTGCCAGCAGCTTAGTGGGGGGGCCGTACGAGCAGTACTTC
CASSLVGGPYEQYF
>TRBJ2-7|TRBV27|.|TRBD2
TGTGCCAGCAGTTTAGGGGGTAGCGGGGGGATAAATTACGAGCAGTACTTC
CASSLGGSGGINYEQYF
>TRBJ2-5|TRBV9|.|TRBD2
TGTGCCAGCAGCGTAGAGGTAGCGGGGGGGCTGGAGACCCAGTACTTC
CASSVEVAGGLETQYF
>TRBJ2-1|TRBV27|.|TRBD1
TGTGCCAGCAGTTTAAGGGACAGCCATGAGCAGTTCTTC
CASSLRDSHEQFF
>TRBJ1-2|TRBV7-2|.|.
TGTGCCAGCCGACGCGGGGACACTAGCGGGTATGGCTACACCTTC
CASRRGDTSGYGYTF
>TRBJ2-3|TRBV5-1|.|TRBD2
TGCGCCAGCAGCCCCGGACTAGCGGGTAGCACAGATACGCAGTATTTT
CASSPGLAGSTDTQYF
>TRBJ2-1|TRBV18|.|TRBD2
TGTGCCAGCTCACCACGGACACTAGCGGGGGGGGCGGATGAGCAGTTCTTC
CASSPRTLAGGADEQFF
>TRBJ1-5|TRBV6-5|few|TRBD1
TGTGCCAGCAGGGGGACAGTCAATCAGCCCCAGCATTTT
CASRGTVNQPQHF
>TRBJ1-6|TRBV27|.|TRBD1
TGTGCCAGCAGTCGGGACAGGACCTCACCCCTCCACTTT
CASSRDRTSPLHF
>TRBJ2-7|TRBV21-1|.|.
TGTGCCAGCAGCAAAGTAAAGCAGTACACCTACGAGCAGTACTTC
CASSKVKQYTYEQYF
>TRBJ1-2|TRBV18|.|.
TGTGCCAGCTCACCAAGACAGGAAACTAACTATGGCTACACCTTC
CASSPRQETNYGYTF
>TRBJ2-5|TRBV7-8|.|.
TGTGCCAGCAGCCCCGGACAGATTCAAGAGACCCAGTACTTC
CASSPGQIQETQYF
>TRBJ2-1|TRBV18|.|TRBD2
TGTGCCAGCTCACCACTAGCGGGGGCCAACAATGAGCAGTTCTTC
CASSPLAGANNEQFF
>TRBJ1-2|TRBV6-2/TRBV6-3|.|.
TGTGCCAGCAGTTACCAGCGGACCTATGGCTACACCTTC
CASSYQRTYGYTF
>TRBJ1-2|TRBV3-1/TRBV3-2|.|.
TGTGCCAGCAGCCAAGAGAAGGGAGCGGCCGGGGGCTACACCTTC
CASSQEKGAAGGYTF
>TRBJ1-3|TRBV5-1|.|.
TGCGCCAGCAGCTTGGCCGGAACAGACTCTGGAAACACCATATATTTT
CASSLAGTDSGNTIYF
>TRBJ2-5|TRBV11-3|once|TRBD2
TGTGCCAGCAGCTTAGGGACTAGCCTCGAGGAGACCCAGTACTTC
CASSLGTSLEETQYF
>TRBJ2-5|TRBV6-5|.|.
TGTGCCAGCAGTTACGGGGGGAGCAGGAAACAAGAGACCCAGTACTTC
CASSYGGSRKQETQYF
>TRBJ2-2|TRBV30|.|.
TGTGCCTGGGGGTCGGGGCCAACCGCCGGGGAGCTGTTTTTT
CAWGSGPTAGELFF
>TRBJ2-5|TRBV6-5|.|TRBD2
TGTGCCAGCACCTCCTCGGGGGGGTCACAAGAGACCCAGTACTTC
CASTSSGGSQETQYF
>TRBJ2-5|TRBV5-1|.|.
TGCGCCAGCAGCTTGATCGGGGGCGTCCAAGAGACCCAGTACTTC
CASSLIGGVQETQYF
>TRBJ2-7|TRBV5-1|.|TRBD2
TGCGCCAGCAGCTTGGTCGGGGGGAGCTCCTACGAGCAGTACTTC
CASSLVGGSSYEQYF